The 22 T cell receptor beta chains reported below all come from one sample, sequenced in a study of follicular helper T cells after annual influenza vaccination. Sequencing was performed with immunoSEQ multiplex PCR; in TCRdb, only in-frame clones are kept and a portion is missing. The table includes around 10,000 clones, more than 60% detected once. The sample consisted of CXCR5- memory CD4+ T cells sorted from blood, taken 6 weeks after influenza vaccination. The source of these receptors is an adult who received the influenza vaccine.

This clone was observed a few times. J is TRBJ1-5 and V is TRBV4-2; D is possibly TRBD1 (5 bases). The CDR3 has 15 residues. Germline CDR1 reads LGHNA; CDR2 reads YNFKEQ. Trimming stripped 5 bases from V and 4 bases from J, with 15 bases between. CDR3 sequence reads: CASSAYGTGNQPQHF. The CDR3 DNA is TGTGCCAGCAGCGCTTATGGGACGGGGAATCAGCCCCAGCATTTT.

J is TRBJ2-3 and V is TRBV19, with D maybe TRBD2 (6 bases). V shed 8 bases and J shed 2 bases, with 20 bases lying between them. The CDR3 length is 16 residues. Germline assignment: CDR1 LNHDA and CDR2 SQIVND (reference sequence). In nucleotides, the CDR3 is TGTGCCAGTGCTCGGGACTGGGTAATAAACACAGATACGCAGTATTTT. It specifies CASARDWVINTDTQYF. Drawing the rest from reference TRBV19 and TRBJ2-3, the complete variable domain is DGGITQSPKYLFRKEGQNVTLSCEQNLNHDAMYWYRQDPGQGLRLIYYSQIVNDFQKGDIAEGYSVSREKKESFPLTVTSAQKNPTAFYLCASARDWVINTDTQYFGPGTRLTVL.

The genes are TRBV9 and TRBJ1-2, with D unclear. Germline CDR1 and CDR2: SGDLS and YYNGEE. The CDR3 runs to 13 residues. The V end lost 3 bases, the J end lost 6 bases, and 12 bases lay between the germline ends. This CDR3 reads CASSDRPGDGYTF. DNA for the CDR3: TGTGCCAGCAGCGACAGACCCGGGGATGGCTACACCTTC.

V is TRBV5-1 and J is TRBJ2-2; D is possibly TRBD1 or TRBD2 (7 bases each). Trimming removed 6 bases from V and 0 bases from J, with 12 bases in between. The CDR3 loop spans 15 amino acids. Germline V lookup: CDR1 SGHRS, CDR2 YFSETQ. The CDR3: CASNSGGANTGELFF. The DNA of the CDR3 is TGCGCCAGCAACTCAGGGGGGGCGAACACCGGGGAGCTGTTTTTT.

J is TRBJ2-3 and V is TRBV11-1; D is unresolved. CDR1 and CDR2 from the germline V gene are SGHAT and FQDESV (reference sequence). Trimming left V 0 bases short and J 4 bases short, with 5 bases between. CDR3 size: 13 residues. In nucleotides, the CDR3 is TGTGCCAGCAGCTTAGCGGGTGCAGATACGCAGTATTTT. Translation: CASSLAGADTQYF.

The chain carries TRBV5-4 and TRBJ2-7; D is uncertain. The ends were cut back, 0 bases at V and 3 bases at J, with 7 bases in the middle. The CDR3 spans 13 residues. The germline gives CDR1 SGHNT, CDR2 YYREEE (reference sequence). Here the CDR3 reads CASSLGQVYEQYF. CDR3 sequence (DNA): TGTGCCAGCAGCTTGGGGCAGGTCTACGAGCAGTACTTC. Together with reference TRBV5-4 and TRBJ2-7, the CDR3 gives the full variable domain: ETGVTQSPTHLIKTRGQQVTLRCSSQSGHNTVSWYQQALGQGPQFIFQYYREEENGRGNFPPRFSGLQFPNYSSELNVNALELDDSALYLCASSLGQVYEQYFGPGTRLTVT.

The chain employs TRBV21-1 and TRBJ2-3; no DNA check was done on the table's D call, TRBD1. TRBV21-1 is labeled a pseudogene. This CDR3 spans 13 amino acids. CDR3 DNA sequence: TGTGCCGCAGGGGAAAGCAACACAGATACGCAGTATTTT. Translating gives CAAGESNTDTQYF.

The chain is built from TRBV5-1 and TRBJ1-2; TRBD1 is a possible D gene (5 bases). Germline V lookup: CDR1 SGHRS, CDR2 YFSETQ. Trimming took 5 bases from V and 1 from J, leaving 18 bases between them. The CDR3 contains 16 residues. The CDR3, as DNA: TGCGCCAGCAGGGGGGTCCCCGGGACCTTTAACTATGGCTACACCTTC. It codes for CASRGVPGTFNYGYTF.

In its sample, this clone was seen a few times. The CDR3: CASSLITWGRERSDEQYF. CDR3 DNA sequence: TGTGCCAGCAGCCTAATCACATGGGGGCGCGAGAGGAGCGACGAGCAGTACTTC. This chain links TRBV11-2 with TRBJ2-7; perhaps TRBD1 as D (6 bases). Trimming left V 5 bases short and J 5 bases short, with 28 bases between. CDR3 size: 18 residues. Looked up from germline, CDR1 is SGHAT and CDR2 is FQNNGV.

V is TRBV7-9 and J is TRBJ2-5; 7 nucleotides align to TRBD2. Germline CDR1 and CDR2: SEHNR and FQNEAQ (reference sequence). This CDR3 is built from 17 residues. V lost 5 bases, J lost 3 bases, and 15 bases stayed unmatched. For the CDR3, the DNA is TGTGCCAGCAGCCCAAATATATGGGAGGGCGGAGAAGAGACCCAGTACTTC. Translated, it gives CASSPNIWEGGEETQYF.

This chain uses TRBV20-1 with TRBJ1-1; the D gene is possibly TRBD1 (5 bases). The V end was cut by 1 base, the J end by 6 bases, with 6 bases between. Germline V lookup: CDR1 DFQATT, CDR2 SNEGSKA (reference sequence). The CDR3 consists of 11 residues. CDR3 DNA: TGCAGTGCTAGAGTGGGGGCTGAAGCTTTCTTT. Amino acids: CSARVGAEAFF.

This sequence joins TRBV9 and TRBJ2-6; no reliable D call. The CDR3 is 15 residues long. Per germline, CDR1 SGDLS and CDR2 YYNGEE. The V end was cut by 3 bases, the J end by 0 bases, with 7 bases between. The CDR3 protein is CASSATVSGANVLTF. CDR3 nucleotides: TGTGCCAGCAGCGCCACAGTCTCTGGGGCCAACGTCCTGACTTTC.

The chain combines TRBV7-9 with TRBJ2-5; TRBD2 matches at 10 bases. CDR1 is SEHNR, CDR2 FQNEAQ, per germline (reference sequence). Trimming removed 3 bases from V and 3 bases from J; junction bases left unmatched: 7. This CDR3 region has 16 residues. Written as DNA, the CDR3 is TGTGCCAGCAGCTTGGCTAGCGGGGGTTATAAAGAGACCCAGTACTTC. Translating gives CASSLASGGYKETQYF.

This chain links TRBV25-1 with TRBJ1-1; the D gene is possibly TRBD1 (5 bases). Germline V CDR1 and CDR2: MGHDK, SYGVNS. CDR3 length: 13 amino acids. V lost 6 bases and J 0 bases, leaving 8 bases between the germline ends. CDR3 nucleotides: TGTGCCAGCAGACCAGGGTTGAACACTGAAGCTTTCTTT. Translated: CASRPGLNTEAFF.

The CDR3 region is CASSIHRGKGYEQYF. CDR3 DNA sequence: TGTGCCAGTAGTATCCACAGGGGTAAAGGCTACGAGCAGTACTTC. This chain uses TRBV19 with TRBJ2-7, with 7 bases lining up with TRBD1. The CDR3 has 15 residues. The V gene end was trimmed by 3 bases and the J gene end by 3 bases; junction bases not matched to a gene: 8. The germline gives CDR1 LNHDA, CDR2 SQIVND (reference sequence). The full variable domain, rest sourced from reference TRBV19 and TRBJ2-7, is DGGITQSPKYLFRKEGQNVTLSCEQNLNHDAMYWYRQDPGQGLRLIYYSQIVNDFQKGDIAEGYSVSREKKESFPLTVTSAQKNPTAFYLCASSIHRGKGYEQYFGPGTRLTVT.

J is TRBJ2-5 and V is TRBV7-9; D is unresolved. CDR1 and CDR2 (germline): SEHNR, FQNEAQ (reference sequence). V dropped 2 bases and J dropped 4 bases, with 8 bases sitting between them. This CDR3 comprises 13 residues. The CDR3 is CASSLRLGETQYF. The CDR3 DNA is TGTGCCAGCAGCTTAAGGCTGGGAGAGACCCAGTACTTC.

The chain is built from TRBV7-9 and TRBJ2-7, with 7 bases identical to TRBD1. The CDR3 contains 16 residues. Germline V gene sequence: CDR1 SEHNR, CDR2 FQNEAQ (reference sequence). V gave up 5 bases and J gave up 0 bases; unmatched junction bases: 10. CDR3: CASSPGGTRASYEQYF. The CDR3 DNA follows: TGTGCCAGCAGCCCAGGGGGAACTCGAGCCTCCTACGAGCAGTACTTC.

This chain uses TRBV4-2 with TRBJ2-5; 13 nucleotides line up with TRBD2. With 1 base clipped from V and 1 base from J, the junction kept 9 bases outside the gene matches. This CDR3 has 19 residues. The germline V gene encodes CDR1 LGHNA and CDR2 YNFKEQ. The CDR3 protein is CASSQGVTSGGAAQETQYF. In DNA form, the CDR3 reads TGTGCCAGCAGCCAAGGTGTTACTAGCGGGGGGGCTGCCCAAGAGACCCAGTACTTC.

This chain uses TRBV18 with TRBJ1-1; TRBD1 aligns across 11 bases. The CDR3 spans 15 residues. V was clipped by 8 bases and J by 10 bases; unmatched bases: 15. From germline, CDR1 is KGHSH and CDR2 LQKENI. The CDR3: CASTGSTGQGDVAFF. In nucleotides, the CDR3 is TGTGCCAGCACGGGAAGCACGGGACAGGGGGACGTAGCTTTCTTT.

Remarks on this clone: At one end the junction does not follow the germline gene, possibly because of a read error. The CDR3 loop reads CASSLSSAVPVF. CDR3 nucleotides: TGTGCCAGCAGCTTATCTAGCGCCGTACCAGTCTTC. The chain combines TRBV7-9 with TRBJ2-1; possible D gene TRBD2, 6 bases. Germline CDR1 is SEHNR and CDR2 is FQNEAQ (reference sequence). This CDR3 contains 12 residues.

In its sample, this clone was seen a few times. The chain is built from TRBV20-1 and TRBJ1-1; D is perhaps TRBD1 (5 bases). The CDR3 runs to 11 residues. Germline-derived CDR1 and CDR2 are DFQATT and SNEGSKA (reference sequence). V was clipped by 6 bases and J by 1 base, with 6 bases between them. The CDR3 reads CSARGNTEAFF. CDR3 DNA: TGCAGTGCAAGGGGGAACACTGAAGCTTTCTTT.

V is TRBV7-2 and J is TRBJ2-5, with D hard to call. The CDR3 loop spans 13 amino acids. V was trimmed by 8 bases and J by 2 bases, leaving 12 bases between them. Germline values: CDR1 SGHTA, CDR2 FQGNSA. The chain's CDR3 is CASSRGVQETQYF. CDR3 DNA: TGTGCCAGCTCCCGTGGAGTACAAGAGACCCAGTACTTC. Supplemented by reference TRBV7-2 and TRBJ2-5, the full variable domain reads GAGVSQSPSNKVTEKGKDVELRCDPISGHTALYWYRQSLGQGLEFLIYFQGNSAPDKSGLPSDRFSAERTGGSVSTLTIQRTQQEDSAVYLCASSRGVQETQYFGPGTRLLVL.